A selection of T cell receptor beta chains follows, all from one sample in a study of PD-1 blockade in classical Hodgkin lymphoma. The repertoire was sequenced with immunoSEQ multiplex PCR; TCRdb's copy has only in-frame clones and lacks some. The sample consists of 50,000 or so clones, about two thirds of them appearing once. The material sequenced was peripheral blood mononuclear cells (PBMCs), taken before the second cycle of nivolumab. These receptors were collected from a human donor with classical Hodgkin lymphoma. Each CDR3 is given with its conserved first and last residue. Fields, in order: V gene, clone size, J gene, D gene, CDR3 protein, CDR3 DNA. A D gene is named only where the DNA matches it firmly. Not every row has a clone size; where given, it reads once, few, many or a size class.

TRBV7-2,-,TRBJ2-1,-,CASSLAQGVNEQFF,TGTGCCAGCAGCTTAGCACAGGGAGTGAATGAGCAGTTCTTC
TRBV7-3,few,TRBJ2-2,TRBD1,CASSAGQGATGELFF,TGTGCCAGCAGCGCTGGACAGGGGGCCACCGGGGAGCTGTTTTTT
TRBV30,-,TRBJ2-6,-,CAWDRASGANVLTF,TGTGCCTGGGATAGAGCCTCTGGGGCCAACGTCCTGACTTTC
TRBV5-1,-,TRBJ2-7,-,CASSPTSEGFYEQYF,TGCGCCAGCAGCCCGACTAGTGAAGGGTTCTACGAGCAGTACTTC
TRBV30,-,TRBJ1-5,-,CAWSPQTNQPQHF,TGTGCCTGGAGTCCTCAAACCAATCAGCCCCAGCATTTT
TRBV5-1,-,TRBJ2-2,-,CASSAPGHENTGELFF,TGCGCCAGCAGCGCCCCGGGACACGAGAACACCGGGGAGCTGTTTTTT
TRBV27,few,TRBJ2-7,-,CASSSVTEQYF,TGTGCCAGCAGTTCCGTGACAGAGCAGTACTTC
TRBV19,few,TRBJ2-2,TRBD1,CASSIDRGQVGRVFF,TGTGCCAGTAGTATAGATCGTGGACAGGTCGGTCGGGTGTTTTTT
TRBV2,-,TRBJ2-7,TRBD2,CASLPIRGGRGSEQYF,TGTGCCAGCCTACCTATAAGGGGCGGGAGGGGTTCCGAGCAGTACTTC
TRBV30,few,TRBJ2-2,-,CAWRPLSTGELFF,TGTGCCTGGAGACCCCTTAGCACCGGGGAGCTGTTTTTT
TRBV7-2,-,TRBJ2-3,-,CASSSRAGAVPDTQYF,TGTGCCAGCAGCTCCAGGGCGGGGGCGGTCCCAGATACGCAGTATTTT
TRBV5-3,-,TRBJ1-5,-,CARSFEIRLAPDSNQPQHF,TGTGCCAGAAGCTTTGAGATTCGATTGGCACCAGATAGCAATCAGCCCCAGCATTTT
TRBV5-5,few,TRBJ1-2,TRBD1,CASSSGGTGNYGYTF,TGTGCCAGCAGCTCGGGCGGGACAGGGAACTATGGCTACACCTTC
TRBV18,-,TRBJ1-1,-,CASSPPAGVTNTEAFF,TGTGCCAGCTCACCACCGGCAGGGGTTACGAACACTGAAGCTTTCTTT
TRBV30,few,TRBJ2-3,TRBD2,CAFLAGVGSTSTDTQYF,TGTGCCTTCTTAGCGGGGGTGGGCTCTACTAGCACAGATACGCAGTATTTT
TRBV4-3,-,TRBJ2-2,TRBD1,CASSQLIGGSFTGELFF,TGCGCCAGCAGCCAACTCATAGGGGGCTCTTTCACCGGGGAGCTGTTTTTT
TRBV18,-,TRBJ2-5,-,CASSPPNGETQYF,TGTGCCAGCTCACCACCAAATGGAGAGACCCAGTACTTC
TRBV19,-,TRBJ2-1,-,CASKYSLSGENGNEQFF,TGTGCCAGCAAATATTCCCTTAGCGGAGAAAACGGCAATGAGCAGTTCTTC
TRBV27,-,TRBJ2-2,-,CASRPGQNTGELFF,TGTGCCAGCAGGCCGGGACAGAACACCGGGGAGCTGTTTTTT
TRBV28,few,TRBJ2-1,TRBD2,CASSPAPSGNSYNEQFF,TGTGCCAGCAGTCCCGCCCCCAGCGGGAACTCCTACAATGAGCAGTTCTTC
TRBV28,-,TRBJ2-7,-,CASGRYRNRDWRDEQYF,TGTGCCAGCGGGCGATACCGAAACCGGGACTGGCGTGACGAGCAGTACTTC
TRBV7-2,-,TRBJ2-7,-,CASSLRDSGGWSYEQYF,TGTGCCAGCAGCTTAAGGGACTCTGGGGGTTGGTCCTACGAGCAGTACTTC
TRBV6-1,-,TRBJ2-7,-,CASRLQMDSSYEQYF,TGTGCCAGCAGATTGCAAATGGACAGTTCCTACGAGCAGTACTTC
TRBV5-6,-,TRBJ1-2,-,CASSLASGSGYTF,TGTGCCAGCAGCTTGGCCTCAGGATCCGGCTACACCTTC
TRBV30,-,TRBJ2-7,TRBD2,CAWSLAGIYEQYF,TGTGCCTGGAGTCTAGCGGGGATCTACGAGCAGTACTTC
TRBV15,many,TRBJ2-3,-,CATSRDLSDTQYF,TGTGCCACCAGCAGAGATCTATCAGATACGCAGTATTTT
TRBV6-1,-,TRBJ1-2,-,CASRGHSNYGYTF,TGTGCCAGCAGGGGACATAGTAACTATGGCTACACCTTC
TRBV7-9,once,TRBJ2-3,-,CASSPETDTQYF,TGTGCCAGCAGTCCTGAAACAGATACGCAGTATTTT
TRBV6-5,-,TRBJ1-2,TRBD1,CASRTPGGQYGYTF,TGTGCCAGCAGAACCCCTGGGGGACAGTATGGCTACACCTTC
TRBV27,-,TRBJ1-2,TRBD1,CASSDRDYGYTF,TGTGCCAGCAGTGACAGGGATTATGGCTACACCTTC
TRBV6-1,-,TRBJ1-5,-,CASSEPNRKPRPQHF,TGTGCCAGCAGTGAACCGAACAGAAAACCAAGGCCCCAGCATTTT